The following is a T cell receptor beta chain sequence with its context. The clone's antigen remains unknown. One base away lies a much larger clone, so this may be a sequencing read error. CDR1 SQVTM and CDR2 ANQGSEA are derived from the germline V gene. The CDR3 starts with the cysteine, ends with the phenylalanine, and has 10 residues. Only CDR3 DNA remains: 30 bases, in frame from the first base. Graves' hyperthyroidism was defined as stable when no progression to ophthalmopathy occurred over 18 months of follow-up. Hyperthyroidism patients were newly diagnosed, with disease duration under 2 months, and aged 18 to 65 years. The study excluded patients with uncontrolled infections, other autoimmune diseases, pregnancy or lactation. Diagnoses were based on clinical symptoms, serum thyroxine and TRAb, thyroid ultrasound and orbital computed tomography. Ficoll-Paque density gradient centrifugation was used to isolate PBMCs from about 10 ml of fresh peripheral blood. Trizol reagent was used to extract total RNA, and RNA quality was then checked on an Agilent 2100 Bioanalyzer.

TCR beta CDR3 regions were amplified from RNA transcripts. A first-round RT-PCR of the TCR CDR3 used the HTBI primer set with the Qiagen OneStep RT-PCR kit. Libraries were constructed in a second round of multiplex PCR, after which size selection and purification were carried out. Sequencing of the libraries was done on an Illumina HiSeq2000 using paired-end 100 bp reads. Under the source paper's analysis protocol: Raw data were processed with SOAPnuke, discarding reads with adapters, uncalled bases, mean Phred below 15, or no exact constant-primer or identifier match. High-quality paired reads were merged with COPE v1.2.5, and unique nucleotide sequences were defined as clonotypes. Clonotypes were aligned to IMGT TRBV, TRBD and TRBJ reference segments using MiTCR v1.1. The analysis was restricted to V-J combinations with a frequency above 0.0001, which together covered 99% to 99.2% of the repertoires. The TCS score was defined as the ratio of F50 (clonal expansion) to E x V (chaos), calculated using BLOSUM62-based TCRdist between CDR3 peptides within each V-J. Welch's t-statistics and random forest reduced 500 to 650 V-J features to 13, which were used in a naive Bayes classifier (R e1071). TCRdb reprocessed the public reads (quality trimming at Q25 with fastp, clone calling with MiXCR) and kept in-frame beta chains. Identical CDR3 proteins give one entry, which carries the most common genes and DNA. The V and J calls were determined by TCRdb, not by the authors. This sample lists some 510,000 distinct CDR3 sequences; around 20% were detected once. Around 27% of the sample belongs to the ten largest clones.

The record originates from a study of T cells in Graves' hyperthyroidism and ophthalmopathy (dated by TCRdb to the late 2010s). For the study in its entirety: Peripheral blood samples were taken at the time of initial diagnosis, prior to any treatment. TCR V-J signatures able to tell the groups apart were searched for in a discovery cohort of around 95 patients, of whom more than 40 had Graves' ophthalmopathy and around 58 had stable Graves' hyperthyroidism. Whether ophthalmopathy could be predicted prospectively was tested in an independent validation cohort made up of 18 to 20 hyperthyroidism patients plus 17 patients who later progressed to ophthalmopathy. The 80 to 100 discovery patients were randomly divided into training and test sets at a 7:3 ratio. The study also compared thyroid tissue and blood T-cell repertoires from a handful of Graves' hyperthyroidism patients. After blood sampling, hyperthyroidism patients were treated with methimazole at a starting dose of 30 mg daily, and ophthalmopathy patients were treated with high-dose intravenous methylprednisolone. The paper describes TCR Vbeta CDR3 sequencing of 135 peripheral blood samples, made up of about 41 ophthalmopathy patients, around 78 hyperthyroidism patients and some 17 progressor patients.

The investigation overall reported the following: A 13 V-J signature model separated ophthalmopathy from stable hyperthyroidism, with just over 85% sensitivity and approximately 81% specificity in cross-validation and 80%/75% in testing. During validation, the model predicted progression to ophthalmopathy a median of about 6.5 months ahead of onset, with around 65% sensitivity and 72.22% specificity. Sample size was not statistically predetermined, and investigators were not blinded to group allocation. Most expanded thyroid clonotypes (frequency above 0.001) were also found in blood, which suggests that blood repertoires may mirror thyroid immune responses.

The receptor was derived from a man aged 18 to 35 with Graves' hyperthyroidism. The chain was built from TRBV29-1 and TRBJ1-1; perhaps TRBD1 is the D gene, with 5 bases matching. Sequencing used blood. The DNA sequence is TGCAGGACCCCAGGGCCTGAAGCTTGCTTT. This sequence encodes CRTPGPEACF. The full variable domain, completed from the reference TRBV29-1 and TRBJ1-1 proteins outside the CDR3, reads SAVISQKPSRDICQRGTSLTIQCQVDSQVTMMFWYRQQPGQSLTLIATANQGSEATYESGFVIDKFPISRPNLTFSTLTVSNMSPEDSSIYLCRTPGPEACFGQGTRLTVV.